This TCR beta chain was recovered during a study of blood T cell repertoires in COVID-19. Study information: The samples span acute and convalescent COVID-19 from the United States, Italy and Spain.

J gave up 1 base and V 6 bases, and 2 bases lay outside the gene matches. Germline V lookup: CDR1 MDHEN, CDR2 SYDVKM. There are 14 residues in the CDR3. In the original analysis: Reference gene primer amplification in the assay estimated nucleated cell counts. Profiling relied on immunoSEQ multiplex PCR, and the TCRdb table lists in-frame clones only, not all of them. V and J calls and clone size are as listed in that table; D and trimming were resolved from the DNA. The table shows fewer than 200,000 clones, with approximately 80% occurring only once. This clonotype was obtained from a woman aged 50 to 65 with active or convalescent COVID-19. The sample consisted of peripheral blood. The V gene is TRBV28, the J gene TRBJ1-4, with 7 bases identical to TRBD1. CDR3 sequence reads: CASRRDRTNEKLFF. The CDR3 DNA reads TGTGCCAGCAGAAGGGACAGAACTAATGAAAAACTGTTTTTT. Complete variable domain (other parts from reference TRBV28 and TRBJ1-4): DVKVTQSSRYLVKRTGEKVFLECVQDMDHENMFWYRQDPGLGLRLIYFSYDVKMKEKGDIPEGYSVSREKKERFSLILESASTNQTSMYLCASRRDRTNEKLFFGSGTQLSVL.